This T cell receptor (beta chain) emerged from a study of control samples from healthy donors and cancer patients (dated by TCRdb to 2018 to 2020). CDR1 and CDR2 (SGHRS, YFSETQ) derive from the germline V gene. Counted from cysteine to phenylalanine, this CDR3 has 16 amino acids. Just the 48-base CDR3 DNA is kept, in frame starting at base 1. Compared with germline, V lacks 4 bases and J lacks 8 bases; bases without a gene match: 11. The library relied on the immunoSEQ multiplex PCR assay. The immuneACCESS repertoire file appears here via TCRdb, limited to in-frame rearrangements. These files lack a portion of the clones; in checked studies, under half of the deficit traces to unresolved V genes, and the cause of the others is not known. The sample has 130,000 to 150,000 clones on record, over 90% of them singletons. 11% to 15% of the sample comes from the top ten. With regard to this clone: Its antigen remains undetermined. One base away there is no much larger clone; base qualities are not given.

The sequence is built from TRBV5-1 and TRBJ2-4; 11 central bases correspond to TRBD1. The sequence came from a man in his fifties or sixties with colorectal cancer. Sequencing used PBMCs. Read as DNA, the sequence is TGCGCCAGCAGCCCCCGGACAGGGGGCGACCCAGACATTCAGTACTTC. It specifies CASSPRTGGDPDIQYF.